This T cell receptor (beta chain) was identified during a study of T cells in Graves' hyperthyroidism and ophthalmopathy. Overall study results and limits: Clonotypes that were expanded in thyroid above 0.001 mostly appeared in blood too.

The V gene lost 0 bases and the J gene lost 8 bases, with 11 bases spanning the gap. In germline, CDR1 is SGDLS, CDR2 YYNGEE. The length of the CDR3 is 14 residues. The source material, RNA transcripts, was used to amplify TCR beta CDR3 regions. HTBI primers were employed in a first-round RT-PCR of the TCR CDR3. TCRdb fed the multiplex PCR reads into MiXCR, producing one record per CDR3 protein. The sample shows about 360,000 distinct CDR3 sequences, 13% of them seen only once. With respect to this clonotype: Its antigen is not known.

The sequenced sample was blood. The chain joins TRBV9 to TRBJ1-4; D gene ambiguous. The TCR originated in a man in his thirties or forties with Graves' hyperthyroidism that later progressed to Graves' ophthalmopathy. The chain's CDR3 is CASSVEGSGEKLFF. The CDR3 nucleotides read TGTGCCAGCAGCGTAGAAGGTTCGGGGGAAAAACTGTTTTTT.